This T cell receptor beta chain was found in a study of cytomegalovirus exposure and HLA in healthy donors. Regarding the study as a whole: Productive rates of about 87% or about 30% were seen for most TCR beta V segments in an earlier analysis. What was likely a sequencing artifact was a cluster of highly shared sequence variants.

This CDR3 is 10 amino acids long. Germline V gene data show CDR1 as SNHLY and CDR2 as FYNNEI. PCR was performed using 60 Vbeta and 13 Jbeta primers. The protocol was immunoSEQ multiplex PCR, while the TCRdb copy is restricted to in-frame clones and leaves out a portion. The sample holds about 120,000 clones, around 69% seen once. This clone was seen only once. Its antigen is unidentified. The junction does not match germline at one end; this may be a read error. The V call is TRBV2, the J call TRBJ2-2, with D possibly TRBD2 on 6 matching bases. The sample consisted of PBMCs. The sequence derives from a woman in her thirties or forties in good health and CMV-seropositive. The CDR3 DNA sequence: TGTGCCAGCAGGTCCGGGGGAGCTGTTTTT. Translating gives CASRSGGAVF.